The rows below give T cell receptor beta chains drawn from one sample of a study of blood T cell repertoires in COVID-19. Using immunoSEQ multiplex PCR, the repertoire was profiled, and TCRdb retains in-frame clones only, with some absent. This table has about 150,000 clones, around 83% appearing once. The sample was peripheral blood. These receptor sequences come from a woman aged 55-69 years with COVID-19, enrolled during active disease. Each CDR3 is given with its conserved first and last residue. Fields, in order: D gene, V gene, J gene, clone size, CDR3 DNA, CDR3 protein. The D gene is left open where the match is weak. Clone sizes are given selectively: once, few, many, or a class where the clone is expanded.

D gene: -; V gene: TRBV7-3; J gene: TRBJ2-5; clone size: -; CDR3 DNA: TGTGCCAGCAGCTTTTCCCCCTCAGAGACCCAGTACTTC; CDR3 protein: CASSFSPSETQYF
D gene: TRBD2; V gene: TRBV9; J gene: TRBJ2-1; clone size: -; CDR3 DNA: TGTGCCAGCAGCGTGGAGCGGGAGGATGAGCAGTTCTTC; CDR3 protein: CASSVEREDEQFF
D gene: TRBD1; V gene: TRBV6-6; J gene: TRBJ1-1; clone size: -; CDR3 DNA: TGTGCCAGCAGTTACGCCCAGGGGGGCGATAACACTGAAGCTTTCTTT; CDR3 protein: CASSYAQGGDNTEAFF
D gene: TRBD2; V gene: TRBV3-1/TRBV3-2; J gene: TRBJ2-1; clone size: -; CDR3 DNA: TGTGCCAGCAGCCATTTAGCGGGAGGGCCGAGTAATGAGCAGTTCTTC; CDR3 protein: CASSHLAGGPSNEQFF
D gene: -; V gene: TRBV29-1; J gene: TRBJ1-4; clone size: -; CDR3 DNA: TGCAGCGCAACCCCGGTATCGGGGGGCGGTGAAAAACTGTTTTTT; CDR3 protein: CSATPVSGGGEKLFF
D gene: TRBD2; V gene: TRBV5-1; J gene: TRBJ2-2; clone size: -; CDR3 DNA: TGCGCCAGCAGCTTGGCAGCGGGAGGGACCGGGGAGCTGTTTTTT; CDR3 protein: CASSLAAGGTGELFF
D gene: TRBD1; V gene: TRBV5-5; J gene: TRBJ1-6; clone size: -; CDR3 DNA: TGTGCCAGCAGCCCCGGGACAGAGTATAATTCACCCCTCCACTTT; CDR3 protein: CASSPGTEYNSPLHF
D gene: -; V gene: TRBV18; J gene: TRBJ2-5; clone size: -; CDR3 DNA: TGTGCCAGCTCACCGGTCCGCCAGGCCTCCCAAGAGACCCAGTACTTC; CDR3 protein: CASSPVRQASQETQYF
D gene: TRBD1; V gene: TRBV11-2; J gene: TRBJ2-1; clone size: -; CDR3 DNA: TGTGCCAGCAGCTTAGCGGGACAGTCTTACAATGAGCAGTTCTTC; CDR3 protein: CASSLAGQSYNEQFF
D gene: -; V gene: TRBV11-2; J gene: TRBJ1-4; clone size: -; CDR3 DNA: TGTGCCAGCAGCTTAGTTGTAACGGGAAGTGGAGAAAAACTGTTTTTT; CDR3 protein: CASSLVVTGSGEKLFF
D gene: -; V gene: TRBV13; J gene: TRBJ1-1; clone size: -; CDR3 DNA: TGTGCCAGCAGCTTAATGCAGGGAGGAAAAGCTTTCTTT; CDR3 protein: CASSLMQGGKAFF
D gene: TRBD1; V gene: TRBV7-2; J gene: TRBJ1-5; clone size: -; CDR3 DNA: TGTGCCAGCAGCTTAGGTGGACAGGGAAGCCAGCCCCAGCATTTT; CDR3 protein: CASSLGGQGSQPQHF
D gene: TRBD1; V gene: TRBV19; J gene: TRBJ1-1; clone size: few; CDR3 DNA: TGTGCCAGTAGTTATCAGGGGGCCCTGAACACTGAAGCTTTCTTT; CDR3 protein: CASSYQGALNTEAFF
D gene: -; V gene: TRBV10-1; J gene: TRBJ1-1; clone size: -; CDR3 DNA: TGCGCCAGCAGTATAACTCCAGACAGGAGCAACACTGAAGCTTTCTTT; CDR3 protein: CASSITPDRSNTEAFF
D gene: -; V gene: TRBV30; J gene: TRBJ1-4; clone size: -; CDR3 DNA: TGTGCCTGGAGTTATTACGGGACAAGGGGGGAAAAACTGTTTTTT; CDR3 protein: CAWSYYGTRGEKLFF
D gene: TRBD1; V gene: TRBV29-1; J gene: TRBJ1-1; clone size: -; CDR3 DNA: TGCAGCGTTGCGGACAGGGGCCCGTACGGGGTCGAAGCTTTCTTT; CDR3 protein: CSVADRGPYGVEAFF
D gene: -; V gene: TRBV11-2; J gene: TRBJ1-2; clone size: -; CDR3 DNA: TGTGCCAGCAGCTTAGGGGGCGACGAGTATGGCTACACCTTC; CDR3 protein: CASSLGGDEYGYTF
D gene: TRBD1; V gene: TRBV7-9; J gene: TRBJ1-2; clone size: -; CDR3 DNA: TGTGCCAGCAGCTCAGGACAGGGCCTGCTGGATGGCTACACCTTC; CDR3 protein: CASSSGQGLLDGYTF
D gene: -; V gene: TRBV7-6; J gene: TRBJ2-2; clone size: -; CDR3 DNA: TGTGCCAGCAGCTTAGCCTTACCGGGACAAGGAGCCGGGGAGCTGTTTTTT; CDR3 protein: CASSLALPGQGAGELFF
D gene: -; V gene: TRBV12-3/TRBV12-4; J gene: TRBJ1-5; clone size: few; CDR3 DNA: TGTGCCAGCATTAAGGGGGGCAATCAGCCCCAGCATTTT; CDR3 protein: CASIKGGNQPQHF
D gene: TRBD1; V gene: TRBV19; J gene: TRBJ1-1; clone size: once; CDR3 DNA: TGTGCCAGTAGTCTGGACAGGGGGAAGACTGAAGCTTTCTTT; CDR3 protein: CASSLDRGKTEAFF
D gene: -; V gene: TRBV2; J gene: TRBJ2-3; clone size: few; CDR3 DNA: TGTGCCAGCAGTGGGGGGGGCACACGGGCGCAGTATTTT; CDR3 protein: CASSGGGTRAQYF
D gene: TRBD1; V gene: TRBV7-9; J gene: TRBJ1-1; clone size: -; CDR3 DNA: TGTGCCAGCAGTTCGGGACAGGCTAACACTGAAGCTTTCTTT; CDR3 protein: CASSSGQANTEAFF
D gene: -; V gene: TRBV9; J gene: TRBJ2-7; clone size: -; CDR3 DNA: TGTGCCAGCAGCCCCCGGAGCAACACCTACGAGCAGTACTTC; CDR3 protein: CASSPRSNTYEQYF
D gene: -; V gene: TRBV18; J gene: TRBJ1-3; clone size: -; CDR3 DNA: TGTGCCAGCTCTCTGACACGCTCTGGAAACACCATATATTTT; CDR3 protein: CASSLTRSGNTIYF
D gene: TRBD1; V gene: TRBV11-2; J gene: TRBJ2-1; clone size: -; CDR3 DNA: TGTGCCAGCAGCCCGGACAGGAGATACAAGGGTGAGCAGTTCTTC; CDR3 protein: CASSPDRRYKGEQFF
D gene: -; V gene: TRBV18; J gene: TRBJ1-5; clone size: -; CDR3 DNA: TGTGCCAGCTGGCTGCAGGGTTCTTATCAGCCCCAGCATTTT; CDR3 protein: CASWLQGSYQPQHF
D gene: -; V gene: TRBV7-9; J gene: TRBJ2-2; clone size: -; CDR3 DNA: TGTGCCAGCAGCTTTCCAGGGATGACGGTCGGGGAGCTGTTTTTT; CDR3 protein: CASSFPGMTVGELFF
D gene: -; V gene: TRBV12-3/TRBV12-4; J gene: TRBJ1-1; clone size: -; CDR3 DNA: TGTGCCAGCACCCTTGGCGACAGATCTGAAGCTTTCTTT; CDR3 protein: CASTLGDRSEAFF
D gene: TRBD2; V gene: TRBV7-9; J gene: TRBJ2-7; clone size: -; CDR3 DNA: TGTGCCAGTAAGCCGTTTGGGCTAGCGGGCCGTGCGAGCTCCTACGAGCAGTACTTC; CDR3 protein: CASKPFGLAGRASSYEQYF
D gene: TRBD2; V gene: TRBV7-9; J gene: TRBJ2-1; clone size: -; CDR3 DNA: TGTGCCAGCAGCTTAGGCTCGTCGGGACTAACCAACAATGAGCAGTTCTTC; CDR3 protein: CASSLGSSGLTNNEQFF
D gene: -; V gene: TRBV7-3; J gene: TRBJ1-2; clone size: -; CDR3 DNA: TGTGCCAGCAGCCCCGCCAACAGGGAATCTTATGGCTACACCTTC; CDR3 protein: CASSPANRESYGYTF
D gene: -; V gene: TRBV29-1; J gene: TRBJ1-1; clone size: -; CDR3 DNA: TGCAGCGTCAGGGAGGCGGACACTGAAGCTTTCTTT; CDR3 protein: CSVREADTEAFF
D gene: TRBD1; V gene: TRBV27; J gene: TRBJ2-1; clone size: -; CDR3 DNA: TGTGCCAGCAGTCCCGGGCGGGACAGGGGTCGGAATGAGCAGTTCTTC; CDR3 protein: CASSPGRDRGRNEQFF
D gene: TRBD1; V gene: TRBV5-1; J gene: TRBJ1-5; clone size: -; CDR3 DNA: TGCGCCAGCAGCTTGGGCGACAGGGTCAATCAGCCCCAGCATTTT; CDR3 protein: CASSLGDRVNQPQHF
D gene: TRBD2; V gene: TRBV5-1; J gene: TRBJ2-5; clone size: -; CDR3 DNA: TGCGCCAGCAGCCCGACTAGCGGCCAAGAGACCCAGTACTTC; CDR3 protein: CASSPTSGQETQYF
D gene: -; V gene: TRBV7-8; J gene: TRBJ1-2; clone size: -; CDR3 DNA: TGTGCCAGCAGACCATTCCCAGAGACACCCTATGGCTACACCTTC; CDR3 protein: CASRPFPETPYGYTF